Listed below are T cell receptor beta chains from one sample, sequenced in a study of blood T cell repertoires in COVID-19. Measured with immunoSEQ multiplex PCR; TCRdb has only the in-frame clones, and not every one. The table lists 250,000 to 300,000 clones, 88% of them singletons. The sample taken for sequencing was peripheral blood. These receptors originate from a woman aged 25 to 39 with COVID-19, enrolled during active disease. Each CDR3 is given with its conserved first and last residue. D genes are given only for firm matches. Rows give clone size only sometimes, using once, few, many, or a class for an expanded clone.

V	D	length	J	size	CDR3	DNA
TRBV13	TRBD2	17	TRBJ2-1	once	CASSLGLAGGSYNEQFF	TGTGCCAGCAGCTTAGGACTAGCGGGGGGCTCCTACAATGAGCAGTTCTTC
TRBV18	TRBD2	18	TRBJ2-1	-	CASSPGLAGTAPYNEQFF	TGTGCCAGCTCACCCGGGCTAGCGGGAACGGCCCCCTACAATGAGCAGTTCTTC
TRBV4-1	-	19	TRBJ2-4	-	CASSQEPPWRDLAKNIQYF	TGCGCCAGCAGCCAAGAACCCCCATGGCGGGACCTAGCCAAAAACATTCAGTACTTC
TRBV20-1	TRBD1	12	TRBJ1-6	-	CSASTGGPPLHF	TGCAGTGCTAGTACAGGGGGCCCACCCCTCCACTTT
TRBV18	TRBD2	16	TRBJ2-3	-	CASSPPGTSVPDTQYF	TGTGCCAGCTCACCGCCCGGGACTAGCGTTCCAGATACGCAGTATTTT
TRBV24-1	TRBD2	15	TRBJ2-2	few	CATSEAAGGTGELFF	TGTGCCACCAGTGAAGCGGCGGGAGGCACCGGGGAGCTGTTTTTT
TRBV4-1	-	14	TRBJ1-2	-	CASSQETADYGYTF	TGCGCCAGCAGCCAAGAAACCGCGGACTATGGCTACACCTTC
TRBV6-5	TRBD2	15	TRBJ2-7	-	CASSYSRTSIYEQYF	TGTGCCAGCAGTTACTCGCGGACTAGTATCTACGAGCAGTACTTC
TRBV2	-	15	TRBJ2-1	-	CASNHEGTLRNEQFF	TGTGCCAGCAATCATGAAGGGACATTACGCAATGAGCAGTTCTTC
TRBV6-6	-	14	TRBJ1-5	-	CASSPRDSNQPQHF	TGTGCCAGCAGTCCCCGCGATAGCAATCAGCCCCAGCATTTT
TRBV28	-	14	TRBJ1-6	-	CASSVTVLNSPLHF	TGTGCCAGCAGTGTGACAGTTCTAAATTCACCCCTCCACTTT
TRBV7-2	TRBD1	16	TRBJ2-3	-	CASSPPRGQGTDTQYF	TGTGCCAGCAGCCCTCCTAGGGGGCAGGGGACAGATACGCAGTATTTT
TRBV19	-	13	TRBJ2-3	-	CASSIKDGLTQYF	TGTGCCAGTAGTATTAAAGACGGGTTGACGCAGTATTTT
TRBV4-2	TRBD1	16	TRBJ1-2	-	CASSQGGQGESYGYTF	TGTGCCAGCAGCCAAGGCGGACAGGGAGAGAGCTATGGCTACACCTTC
TRBV9	TRBD1	14	TRBJ2-5	-	CASSSGQVGETQYF	TGTGCCAGCAGCTCTGGACAGGTAGGAGAGACCCAGTACTTC